This T cell receptor beta chain was documented in a study of blood T cell repertoires in COVID-19 (dated by TCRdb to about 2020). The study in broad terms: Samples from collaborators originated in the United States, Italy and Spain and spanned both the acute and convalescent phases of COVID-19. Where available, HLA class I and class II types were obtained from metadata supplied by the sample provider rather than from assay-based typing. The dataset comprised deeply sampled blood TCRbeta repertoires from subjects exposed to, actively infected with, or recovered from COVID-19. The repertoires were made available in a free public database intended to serve as a resource for research on the immune response to SARS-CoV-2. The samples were drawn from two sources: the first 160 participants of the ongoing ImmuneRACE study, and over 1,000 subjects contributed by 6 global collaborators. The material from the prospective study consisted of cDNA or gDNA derived from T cells, B-cell-depleted T cells, or PBMCs. Sample metadata almost always included a de-identified subject ID, COVID-19 status, age in years and sex.

Cut back by 3 bases and 0 bases, the V and J ends lie 9 bases apart. For CDR1 and CDR2, the germline V gene lists MNHNS and SASEGT. The cysteine opens and the phenylalanine closes a CDR3 of 15 amino acids. Only the CDR3 DNA is retained, 45 bases long and in frame from the first base. In regard to this clone: It has no known antigen specificity. Base qualities were left out, and no much larger clone turns up one base away.

Overall results and qualifications from the work: Clinical and demographic metadata were provided uncurated, with the amount varying by source and participant.

Participants in the prospective study were aged roughly 18 to 100 years, lived in about two dozen United States geographic areas, and enrolled through a virtual design. Cohort assignment in the prospective study relied on participant-reported clinical history from a screening survey and a study questionnaire. A participant counted as exposed if, within 2 weeks of entering the study, that participant had been in contact with someone who had a PCR-confirmed or clinician-diagnosed COVID-19 case. Each participant in the prospective study had whole blood, serum and a nasopharyngeal or oropharyngeal swab collected by mobile phlebotomists. Over a 2-month period, participants in the prospective study had the option of providing additional blood draws and questionnaires. Blood samples from the prospective study were shipped frozen or at room temperature prior to DNA extraction. The immunoSEQ Assay, a bias-controlled multiplex PCR, was used to amplify TCRbeta CDR3 regions from genomic DNA. The paper's data handling went like this. The number of nucleated cells in each sample was estimated by amplification of reference gene primers within the assay. To quantify the absolute abundance of each unique TCRbeta CDR3 rearrangement, sequence reads were collapsed and filtered. For each sample, productive Simpson clonality was calculated by taking the square root of Simpson's diversity index across productive rearrangements. Sourced from immuneACCESS, this table was stored by TCRdb with only in-frame sequences that have V and J called. A share of the clones is absent; for the studies checked, an unresolved V gene accounts for under half, and the remainder has no known explanation. V and J calls and clone size follow that table, whereas D and trimming were derived from the DNA. The sample table contains 210,000 or so clones; only one count was recorded for 75% to 90% of them. Of the sample, under 4.5% falls within the top ten clones.

The sequence joins TRBV6-1 to TRBJ1-3; the D gene lacks a confident call. The sequenced sample consisted of PBMCs or T cells enriched from blood (not recorded which). The sequence derives from a woman aged 25-40 years who had been exposed to COVID-19. Read as DNA, the sequence is TGTGCCAGCAGTGATACTTTTCGCTCTGGAAACACCATATATTTT. This encodes CASSDTFRSGNTIYF.